This TCR beta chain stems from a study of blood T cell repertoires in COVID-19. In the study overall: Collection of acute and convalescent COVID-19 samples took place in the United States, Italy and Spain.

Germline V CDR1 and CDR2: MNHEY, SVGAGI. This CDR3 spans 13 amino acids. Trimming pared 3 bases from V and 2 bases from J, leaving 7 bases between. Per the original data handling: Scientists estimated how many nucleated cells there were by amplifying reference gene primers. Some clones are missing from TCRdb's copy, which holds only in-frame ones; the method was immunoSEQ multiplex PCR. V, J and clone size were drawn from that table, and D and trimming were deduced from the DNA. The sample includes about 74,000 clones, about 69% of them seen just once. The receptor's source is a man between 65 and 85 years old with acute or convalescent COVID-19. This chain links TRBV6-5 with TRBJ1-2; D ambiguous. Sequencing was done on a sample of peripheral blood. The CDR3 loop reads CASSYGRNYGYTF. The CDR3, as DNA: TGTGCCAGCAGTTATGGCAGGAACTATGGCTACACCTTC.